This T cell receptor (beta chain) is from a study of T cells after yellow fever vaccination. Regarding the study as a whole: It was a weaker secondary response, yet one that peaked faster, at day 5 versus 15. Just a small share of clonotypes turned up in the CD4 compartment as well as the CD8 compartment.

This clonotype has a handful of counts. Antigen: not known. Generation of TCR cDNA used 5'RACE template switching (which added a universal primer site and UMIs). TCRdb called the 5' RACE reads again in MiXCR, with one record for every CDR3 protein. The sample has roughly 120,000 distinct CDR3 sequences, more than 6.5% seen once. The sequencing here drew on CD4+ T cells sorted from PBMCs, taken 10 days after the first yellow fever vaccination. The TCR sequence derives from a man aged 18 to 29 who received the YFV17D yellow fever vaccine.

The CDR3 sequence: CASSLSGGDYEQYF. CDR3 nucleotide sequence: TGTGCCAGCAGCTTATCAGGGGGTGACTACGAGCAGTACTTC. The rearrangement joins TRBV11-3 to TRBJ2-7, with 7 bases identical to TRBD1. Germline CDR1 reads SGHNT; CDR2 reads YENEEA. The length of the CDR3 is 14 residues. After removal of 2 bases from V and 3 bases from J, the junction contained 4 bases not matched to a gene.